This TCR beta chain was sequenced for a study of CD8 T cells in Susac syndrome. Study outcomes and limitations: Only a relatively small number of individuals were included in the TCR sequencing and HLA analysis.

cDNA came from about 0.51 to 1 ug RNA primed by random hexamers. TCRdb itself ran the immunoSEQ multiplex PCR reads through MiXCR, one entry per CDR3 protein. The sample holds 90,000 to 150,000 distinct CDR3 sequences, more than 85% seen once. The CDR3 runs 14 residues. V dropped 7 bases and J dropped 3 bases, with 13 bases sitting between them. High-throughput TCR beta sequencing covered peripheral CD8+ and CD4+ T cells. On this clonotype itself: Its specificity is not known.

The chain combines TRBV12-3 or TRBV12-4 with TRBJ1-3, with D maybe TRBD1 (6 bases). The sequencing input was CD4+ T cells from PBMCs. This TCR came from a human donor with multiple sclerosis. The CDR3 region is CASTLGGRGNTIYF. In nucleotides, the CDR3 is TGTGCCAGCACCCTCGGGGGCCGTGGAAACACCATATATTTT.